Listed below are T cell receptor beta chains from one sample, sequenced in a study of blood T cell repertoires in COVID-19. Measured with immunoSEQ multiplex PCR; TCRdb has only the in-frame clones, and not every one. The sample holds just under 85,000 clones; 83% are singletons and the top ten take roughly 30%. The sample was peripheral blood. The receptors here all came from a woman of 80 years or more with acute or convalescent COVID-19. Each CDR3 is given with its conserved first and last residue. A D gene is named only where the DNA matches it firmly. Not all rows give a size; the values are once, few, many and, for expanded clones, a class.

CATSRAGTSGAPSAYEQYF TGTGCCACCAGCAGAGCCGGGACTAGCGGGGCCCCGAGTGCCTACGAGCAGTACTTC TRBJ2-7 TRBV15 TRBD2 -
CASSSGQSYTDTQYF TGTGCCAGCAGCTCCGGACAGAGCTACACAGATACGCAGTATTTT TRBJ2-3 TRBV7-2 - -
CASSRQGTDTQYF TGCGCCAGCAGTCGACAGGGCACAGATACGCAGTATTTT TRBJ2-3 TRBV10-2 - -
CASTPQADQNEKLFF TGCGCCAGTACACCCCAGGCAGACCAAAATGAAAAACTGTTTTTT TRBJ1-4 TRBV5-1 - -
CASTLDRGGYTF TGTGCCAGCACTCTCGACCGGGGGGGCTACACCTTC TRBJ1-2 TRBV12-3/TRBV12-4 - -
CASSLRTGRYTF TGTGCCAGCAGCCTCCGGACAGGAAGATACACCTTC TRBJ1-2 TRBV7-9 TRBD1 -
CASSLDLETQYF TGCGCCAGCAGCTTGGATCTCGAGACCCAGTACTTC TRBJ2-5 TRBV5-1 - -
CATSQGLSNQPQHF TGTGCCACCTCACAGGGGCTAAGCAATCAGCCCCAGCATTTT TRBJ1-5 TRBV10-3 TRBD1 -
CASSLETANTGELFF TGCGCCAGCAGCTTGGAAACGGCGAACACCGGGGAGCTGTTTTTT TRBJ2-2 TRBV5-1 - -
CASGSGRAVTDTQYF TGTGCCAGCGGGAGCGGGAGGGCCGTCACAGATACGCAGTATTTT TRBJ2-3 TRBV28 TRBD2 -
CASSTGDTFNYGYTF TGTGCCAGCAGCACAGGGGACACCTTTAACTATGGCTACACCTTC TRBJ1-2 TRBV7-2 TRBD1 -
CASSLELAGLTDTQYF TGTGCCAGCAGCTTAGAACTAGCGGGACTCACAGATACGCAGTATTTT TRBJ2-3 TRBV7-8 TRBD2 -
CASSPDRLRGYTF TGTGCCAGCAGTCCGGACAGGCTTCGTGGCTACACCTTC TRBJ1-2 TRBV11-2 TRBD1 -
CASSLAGQGSDEQFF TGTGCCAGCAGCTTAGCGGGACAGGGGTCCGATGAGCAGTTCTTC TRBJ2-1 TRBV7-3 TRBD1 -
CARFLEAGSEPSTNEKLFF TGTGCTAGATTCCTTGAGGCGGGCAGCGAACCGTCAACTAATGAAAAACTGTTTTTT TRBJ1-4 TRBV12-5 - -
CASSLGKSGGWAAYEQYF TGTGCCAGCAGTTTAGGTAAATCGGGCGGGTGGGCCGCCTACGAGCAGTACTTC TRBJ2-7 TRBV28 - once
CASSQGLAGGSSSYEQYF TGTGCCAGCAGCCAAGGACTAGCGGGAGGCTCAAGCTCCTACGAGCAGTACTTC TRBJ2-7 TRBV4-2 TRBD2 -
CASSLGLADTYEQYF TGTGCCAGCAGCTTAGGACTAGCGGATACCTACGAGCAGTACTTC TRBJ2-7 TRBV11-3 TRBD2 -
CASSLEGFREQYF TGTGCCAGCAGTTTGGAGGGTTTTCGCGAGCAGTACTTC TRBJ2-7 TRBV27 - -
CAISGGPLNYEQYF TGTGCCATCAGTGGCGGGCCGCTCAACTACGAGCAGTACTTC TRBJ2-7 TRBV10-3 - -